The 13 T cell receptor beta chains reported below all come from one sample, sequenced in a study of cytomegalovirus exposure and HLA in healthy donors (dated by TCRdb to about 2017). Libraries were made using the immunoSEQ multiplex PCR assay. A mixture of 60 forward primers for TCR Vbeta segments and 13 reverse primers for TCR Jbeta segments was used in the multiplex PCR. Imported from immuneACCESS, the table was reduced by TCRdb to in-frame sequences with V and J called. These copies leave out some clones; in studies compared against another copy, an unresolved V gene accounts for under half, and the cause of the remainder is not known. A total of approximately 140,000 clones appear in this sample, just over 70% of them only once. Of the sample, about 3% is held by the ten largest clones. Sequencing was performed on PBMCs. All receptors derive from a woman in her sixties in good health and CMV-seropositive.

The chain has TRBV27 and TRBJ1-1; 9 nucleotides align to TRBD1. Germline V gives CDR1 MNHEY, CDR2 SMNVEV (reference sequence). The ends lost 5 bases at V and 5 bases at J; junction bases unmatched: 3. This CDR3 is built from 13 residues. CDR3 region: CASSGDRDTEAFF. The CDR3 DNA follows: TGTGCCAGCAGTGGGGACAGGGATACTGAAGCTTTCTTT.

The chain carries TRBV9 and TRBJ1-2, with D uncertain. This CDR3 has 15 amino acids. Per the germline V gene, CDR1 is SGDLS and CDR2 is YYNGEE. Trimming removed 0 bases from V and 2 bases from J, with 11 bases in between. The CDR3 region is CASSVGASQNYGYTF. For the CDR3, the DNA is TGTGCCAGCAGCGTAGGAGCTAGCCAGAACTATGGCTACACCTTC.

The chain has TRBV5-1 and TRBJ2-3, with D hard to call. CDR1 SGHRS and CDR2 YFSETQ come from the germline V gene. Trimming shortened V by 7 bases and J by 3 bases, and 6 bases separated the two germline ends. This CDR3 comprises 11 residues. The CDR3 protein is CASQVTDTQYF. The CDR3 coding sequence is TGCGCCAGCCAGGTTACAGATACGCAGTATTTT. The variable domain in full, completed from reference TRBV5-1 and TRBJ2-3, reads KAGVTQTPRYLIKTRGQQVTLSCSPISGHRSVSWYQQTPGQGLQFLFEYFSETQRNKGNFPGRFSGRQFSNSRSEMNVSTLELGDSALYLCASQVTDTQYFGPGTRLTVL.

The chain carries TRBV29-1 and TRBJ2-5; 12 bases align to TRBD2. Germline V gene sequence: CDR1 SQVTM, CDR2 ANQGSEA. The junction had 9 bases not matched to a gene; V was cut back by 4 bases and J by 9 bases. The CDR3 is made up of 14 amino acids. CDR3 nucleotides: TGCAGCGTTGTTCGGGCTAGCGGGGGGGCCGCCCAGTACTTC. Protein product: CSVVRASGGAAQYF. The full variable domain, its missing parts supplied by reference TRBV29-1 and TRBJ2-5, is SAVISQKPSRDICQRGTSLTIQCQVDSQVTMMFWYRQQPGQSLTLIATANQGSEATYESGFVIDKFPISRPNLTFSTLTVSNMSPEDSSIYLCSVVRASGGAAQYFGPGTRLLVL.

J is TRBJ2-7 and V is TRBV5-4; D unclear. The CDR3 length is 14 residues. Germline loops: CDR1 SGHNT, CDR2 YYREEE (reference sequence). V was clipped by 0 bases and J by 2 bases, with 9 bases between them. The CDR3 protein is CASSLENSPYEQYF. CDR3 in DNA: TGTGCCAGCAGCTTGGAGAACAGCCCCTACGAGCAGTACTTC.

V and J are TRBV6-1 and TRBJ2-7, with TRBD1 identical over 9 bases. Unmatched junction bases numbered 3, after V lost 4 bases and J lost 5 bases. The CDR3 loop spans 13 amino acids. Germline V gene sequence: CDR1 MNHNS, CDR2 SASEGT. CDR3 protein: CASSVQGADEQYF. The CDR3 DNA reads TGTGCCAGCAGTGTACAGGGGGCAGACGAGCAGTACTTC.

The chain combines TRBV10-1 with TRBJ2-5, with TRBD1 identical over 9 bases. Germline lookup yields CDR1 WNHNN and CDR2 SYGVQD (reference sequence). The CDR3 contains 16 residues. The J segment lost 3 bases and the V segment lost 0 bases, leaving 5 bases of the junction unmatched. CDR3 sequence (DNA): TGCGCCAGCAGTGAGTCACCAACAGGGGGCGAAGAGACCCAGTACTTC. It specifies CASSESPTGGEETQYF.

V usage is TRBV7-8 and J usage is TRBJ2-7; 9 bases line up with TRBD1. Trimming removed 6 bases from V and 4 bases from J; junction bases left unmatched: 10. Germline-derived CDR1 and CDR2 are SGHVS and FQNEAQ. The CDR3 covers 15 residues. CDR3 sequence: CASSYGTGIGYEQYF. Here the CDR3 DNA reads TGTGCCAGCAGTTACGGGACAGGGATAGGGTACGAGCAGTACTTC.

DNA of the CDR3: TGTGCCAGCAGCTTGACGGGTCTAGTCGATACGCAGTATTTT. It codes for CASSLTGLVDTQYF. J is TRBJ2-3 and V is TRBV14, with unresolved D. V gave up 5 bases and J gave up 6 bases, with 15 bases separating them. Germline V gene sequence: CDR1 SGHDN, CDR2 FVKESK. The CDR3 runs 14 residues. Together with reference TRBV14 and TRBJ2-3, the CDR3 gives the full variable domain: EAGVTQFPSHSVIEKGQTVTLRCDPISGHDNLYWYRRVMGKEIKFLLHFVKESKQDESGMPNNRFLAERTGGTYSTLKVQPAELEDSGVYFCASSLTGLVDTQYFGPGTRLTVL.

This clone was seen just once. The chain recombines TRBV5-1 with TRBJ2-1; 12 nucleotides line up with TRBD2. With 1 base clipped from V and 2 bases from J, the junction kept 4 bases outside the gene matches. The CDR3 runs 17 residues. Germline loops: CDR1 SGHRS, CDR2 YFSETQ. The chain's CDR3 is CASSLTSGGRAYNEQFF. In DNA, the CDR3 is TGCGCCAGCAGCTTGACTAGCGGGGGGAGGGCCTACAATGAGCAGTTCTTC. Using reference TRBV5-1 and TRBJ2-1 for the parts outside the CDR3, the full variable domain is KAGVTQTPRYLIKTRGQQVTLSCSPISGHRSVSWYQQTPGQGLQFLFEYFSETQRNKGNFPGRFSGRQFSNSRSEMNVSTLELGDSALYLCASSLTSGGRAYNEQFFGPGTRLTVL.

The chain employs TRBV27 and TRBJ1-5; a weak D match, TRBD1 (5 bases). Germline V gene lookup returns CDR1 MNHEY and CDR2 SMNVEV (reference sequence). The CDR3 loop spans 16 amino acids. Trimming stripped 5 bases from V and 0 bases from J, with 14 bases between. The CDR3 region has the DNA TGTGCCAGCAGTCCCTACGGGGGTTATAGCAATCAGCCCCAGCATTTT. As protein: CASSPYGGYSNQPQHF.

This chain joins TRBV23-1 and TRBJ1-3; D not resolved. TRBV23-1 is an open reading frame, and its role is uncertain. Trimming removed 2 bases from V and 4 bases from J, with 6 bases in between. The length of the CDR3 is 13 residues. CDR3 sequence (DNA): TGCGCCAGCAGTCAAACAGCCGGAAACACCATATATTTT. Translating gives CASSQTAGNTIYF.

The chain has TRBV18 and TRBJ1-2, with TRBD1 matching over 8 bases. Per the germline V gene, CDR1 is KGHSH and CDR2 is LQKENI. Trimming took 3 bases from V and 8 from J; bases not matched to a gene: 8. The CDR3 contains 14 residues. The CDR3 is CASSPQGALRGYTF. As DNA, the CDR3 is TGTGCCAGCTCACCGCAGGGGGCGCTGCGGGGCTACACCTTC.